These 20 T cell receptor beta chains originate from one sample sequenced in a study of technical replicates of blood from several donors. The table came from immunoSEQ multiplex PCR; TCRdb's copy has only in-frame clones and leaves some out. The table lists roughly 70,000 clones, 93% of them singletons. Sequencing used T cells isolated from PBMCs. All receptors derive from a human donor in good health.

CDR3 bases: TGTGCCAGCAGTTACATGGACACCACCTACGAGCAGTACTTC. This gives the protein CASSYMDTTYEQYF. The genes are TRBV6-5 and TRBJ2-7; a possible D gene is TRBD1 (5 bases). This CDR3 has 14 amino acids. The V gene lost 2 bases and the J gene lost 2 bases, with 10 bases spanning the gap. Looked up from germline, CDR1 is MNHEY and CDR2 is SVGAGI.

The gene calls are TRBV21-1 and TRBJ1-5. TRBV21-1 is a known pseudogene. The CDR3 loop spans 15 amino acids. CDR3: CASSKVERGCQPQHF. CDR3 coding DNA: TGTGCCAGCAGCAAAGTCGAACGGGGGTGTCAGCCCCAGCATTTT.

This clone was seen just once. The chain has TRBV30 and TRBJ2-1; 10 bases fit TRBD1. The CDR3 runs to 15 residues. The junction had 9 bases not matched to a gene; V was cut back by 3 bases and J by 7 bases. Germline-derived CDR1 and CDR2 are GTSNPN and SVGIG (reference sequence). CDR3 bases: TGTGCCTGGAGCGCCGGGACAGGGGTGACGAATGAGCAGTTCTTC. It is translated as CAWSAGTGVTNEQFF.

J is TRBJ2-6 and V is TRBV2; D perhaps matches TRBD1 (6 bases). Per the germline V gene, CDR1 is SNHLY and CDR2 is FYNNEI. V was trimmed by 9 bases and J by 2 bases, leaving 17 bases between them. CDR3 size: 16 residues. The CDR3 region has the DNA TGTGCCAGTTATGGCTTAAGGGGGACTGGGGCCAACGTCCTGACTTTC. Its protein is CASYGLRGTGANVLTF.

In DNA form, the CDR3 reads TGTGCCAGCAGTAGGGGGGGGCAGCCCCAGCATTTT. It yields the protein CASSRGGQPQHF. The chain recombines TRBV2 with TRBJ1-5, with D possibly being TRBD1 (6 bases). Germline CDR1 is SNHLY and CDR2 is FYNNEI. Deletions cut 5 bases from V and 7 bases from J, with 9 bases between. The length of the CDR3 is 12 residues.

The chain has TRBV7-9 and TRBJ2-2; tentatively, D is TRBD1 (6 bases). This CDR3 comprises 15 residues. Per the germline V gene, CDR1 is SEHNR and CDR2 is FQNEAQ (reference sequence). Trimming removed 2 bases at V and 5 bases at J, with 12 bases between. The chain's CDR3 is CASSLTGLDTGELFF. The CDR3 DNA sequence: TGTGCCAGCAGCTTAACAGGGTTGGATACCGGGGAGCTGTTTTTT.

The chain employs TRBV13 and TRBJ2-3, with a weak D call TRBD2 (5 bases). Germline lookup yields CDR1 PRHDT and CDR2 FYEKMQ (reference sequence). The germline V and J ends were trimmed by 4 bases and 13 bases, with 18 bases remaining between them. This CDR3 comprises 13 residues. CDR3: CASSSSLGLEEYF. Here the CDR3 DNA reads TGTGCCAGCAGCTCTTCCTTAGGGCTGGAGGAGTATTTT. Together with reference TRBV13 and TRBJ2-3, the CDR3 gives the full variable domain: AAGVIQSPRHLIKEKRETATLKCYPIPRHDTVYWYQQGPGQDPQFLISFYEKMQSDKGSIPDRFSAQQFSDYHSELNMSSLELGDSALYFCASSSSLGLEEYFGPGTRLTVL.

The chain uses TRBV4-1 and TRBJ2-7; 12 bases fit TRBD2. J gave up 2 bases and V 3 bases, and 5 bases lay outside the gene matches. Germline CDR1 and CDR2: MGHRA and YSYEKL. The CDR3 consists of 16 residues. The chain's CDR3 is CASSQGTSGFTYEQYF. The CDR3, as DNA: TGCGCCAGCAGCCAGGGGACTAGCGGGTTTACCTACGAGCAGTACTTC.

The genes are TRBV9 and TRBJ2-7, with D tentatively TRBD2 (7 bases). The CDR3 is 15 amino acids. Germline CDR1 is SGDLS and CDR2 is YYNGEE. Trimming took 0 bases from V and 0 from J, leaving 10 bases between them. The CDR3 sequence is CASSVAGEGSYEQYF. The CDR3 region has the DNA TGTGCCAGCAGCGTAGCAGGGGAGGGCTCCTACGAGCAGTACTTC.

The V call is TRBV6-1, the J call TRBJ2-6; 8 bases align to TRBD1. The V segment lost 4 bases and the J segment 2 bases; nucleotides outside the gene matches: 10. This CDR3 contains 18 residues. From germline, CDR1 is MNHNS and CDR2 SASEGT. CDR3 DNA sequence: TGTGCCAGCAGTGCTAGGGGACAGGTTCCCACTGGGGCCAACGTCCTGACTTTC. It yields the protein CASSARGQVPTGANVLTF.

The J gene is TRBJ1-5, the V gene TRBV27; a possible D gene is TRBD1 (5 bases). The CDR3 is 14 amino acids. V lost 10 bases and J lost 0, with 13 bases in between. Germline V CDR1 and CDR2: MNHEY, SMNVEV (reference sequence). CDR3 region: CATGHHNSNQPQHF. DNA for the CDR3: TGTGCCACCGGACACCATAATAGCAATCAGCCCCAGCATTTT.

To note about this clone: The junction departs from germline at one end; a sequencing error may be responsible. The chain carries TRBV4-2 and TRBJ2-3; 14 nucleotides line up with TRBD2. This CDR3 region has 15 residues. The germline V gene has CDR1 LGHNA and CDR2 YNFKEQ. CDR3 sequence (DNA): TGTGCTAGCAGGGAGACTAGCGGGGGGGCAGATACGCAGTATTTT. It yields the protein CASRETSGGADTQYF.

V usage is TRBV10-3 and J usage is TRBJ2-7, with D possibly TRBD2 on 5 matching bases. The CDR3 runs to 17 residues. Germline V gene sequence: CDR1 ENHRY, CDR2 SYGVKD. V was cut by 6 bases and J by 1 base, with 22 bases left in between. The CDR3 here is CAIRPASRTPRSYEQYF. As DNA, the CDR3 is TGTGCCATCAGGCCCGCTTCTCGGACTCCTCGGTCCTACGAGCAGTACTTC.

V usage is TRBV11-2 and J usage is TRBJ1-1, with TRBD1 as a possible D gene (6 bases). Germline assignment: CDR1 SGHAT and CDR2 FQNNGV. This CDR3 region has 16 residues. Trimming stripped 5 bases from V and 0 bases from J, with 16 bases between. The DNA of the CDR3 is TGTGCCAGCAGCCCTACACAGGGCCTAATGAACACTGAAGCTTTCTTT. Protein product: CASSPTQGLMNTEAFF.

The chain recombines TRBV4-1 with TRBJ1-4; possible D gene TRBD1, 5 bases. V dropped 4 bases and J dropped 7 bases, with 19 bases sitting between them. Per the germline V gene, CDR1 is MGHRA and CDR2 is YSYEKL. The CDR3 consists of 16 residues. CDR3: CASSRLSGAIGEKLFF. The CDR3, as DNA: TGCGCCAGCAGCCGTCTAAGCGGGGCGATCGGTGAAAAACTGTTTTTT.

This chain uses TRBV25-1 with TRBJ2-1; the match to TRBD2 covers 13 bases. This CDR3 contains 16 residues. Trimming cost V 2 bases and J 2 bases; bases outside gene matches: 0. CDR1 MGHDK and CDR2 SYGVNS come from the germline V gene. The CDR3, as DNA: TGTGCCAGCAGTGAAGGGACTAGCGGGACCTACAATGAGCAGTTCTTC. It translates to CASSEGTSGTYNEQFF.

This chain connects TRBV4-1 to TRBJ2-3; D perhaps matches TRBD2 (6 bases). The CDR3 runs to 15 residues. Germline V gene lookup returns CDR1 MGHRA and CDR2 YSYEKL. Between the trimmed V and J ends, which lost 0 bases and 2 bases, there was a span of 9 bases. CDR3 nucleotides: TGCGCCAGCAGCCAAGATGGGCGGGACACAGATACGCAGTATTTT. Its protein is CASSQDGRDTDTQYF.

The genes are TRBV6-1 and TRBJ1-2; D is perhaps TRBD1 (5 bases). Looked up from germline, CDR1 is MNHNS and CDR2 is SASEGT. Trimming shortened V by 2 bases and J by 5 bases, and 15 bases separated the two germline ends. The CDR3 has 15 amino acids. The CDR3 coding sequence is TGTGCCAGCAGTGAAATAAGGAGGGGCCTATATGGCTACACCTTC. As protein: CASSEIRRGLYGYTF.

The rearrangement joins TRBV6-1 to TRBJ2-6; no clear D gene. V lost 4 bases, J lost 0 bases, and 10 bases lay in between. The CDR3 length is 16 residues. CDR1 is MNHNS, CDR2 SASEGT, per germline. In DNA form, the CDR3 reads TGTGCCAGCAGTGCGCGATCTATCTCTGGGGCCAACGTCCTGACTTTC. This codes for CASSARSISGANVLTF.

The chain recombines TRBV7-8 with TRBJ1-6; possible D gene TRBD1, 6 bases. V was shortened by 5 bases and J by 14 bases, with 16 bases between the two germline ends. Germline V lookup: CDR1 SGHVS, CDR2 FQNEAQ. The CDR3 loop spans 13 amino acids. The CDR3 region is CASSHYRDSTLHF. The CDR3 nucleotides are TGTGCCAGCAGCCACTACAGGGATAGCACCCTCCACTTT. Variable domain in full (rest from reference TRBV7-8 and TRBJ1-6): GAGVSQSPRYKVAKRGQDVALRCDPISGHVSLFWYQQALGQGPEFLTYFQNEAQLDKSGLPSDRFFAERPEGSVSTLKIQRTQQEDSAVYLCASSHYRDSTLHFGNGTRLTVT.